This TCR beta chain was captured by sequencing in a study of multiple sclerosis patients with progressive multifocal leukoencephalopathy. Measured with immunoSEQ multiplex PCR; TCRdb has only the in-frame clones, and not every one. The sample records approximately 29,000 clones, more than 70% being singletons. On this clone itself: Its target is unknown.

Documented time point: time of PML onset. The germline V and J ends were trimmed by 8 bases and 4 bases, with 18 bases remaining between them. The germline V gene encodes CDR1 SGHTA and CDR2 FQGNSA. This CDR3 contains 15 residues. Whole-study results and caveats: Findings may reflect JC virus infection or just general immunocompromise.

This rearrangement joins TRBV7-2 to TRBJ2-4, with no clear D. The receptor was derived from a woman in her twenties or thirties with progressive multifocal leukoencephalopathy. The starting material was PBMCs, obtained from a patient treated with natalizumab. CDR3 region: CASDSGSTIKNIQYF. The CDR3 DNA is TGTGCCAGCGATTCTGGGTCCACTATAAAAAACATTCAGTACTTC. Filled out from reference TRBV7-2 and TRBJ2-4, the complete variable domain reads GAGVSQSPSNKVTEKGKDVELRCDPISGHTALYWYRQSLGQGLEFLIYFQGNSAPDKSGLPSDRFSAERTGGSVSTLTIQRTQQEDSAVYLCASDSGSTIKNIQYFGAGTRLSVL.